Sequencing of this T cell receptor (beta chain) was carried out in a study of blood T cell repertoires in COVID-19 (dated by TCRdb to 2019 to 2021). Notes on the research overall: The collaborator samples originated in the United States, Italy and Spain and spanned the acute and convalescent phases of COVID-19. The material from the prospective study consisted of cDNA or gDNA derived from T cells, B-cell-depleted T cells, or PBMCs. Deeply sampled blood TCRbeta repertoires from subjects exposed to, actively infected with, or recovered from COVID-19 were included in the dataset. The repertoires were made available in a free public database intended to serve as a resource for research on the immune response to SARS-CoV-2. Samples were obtained from the ongoing ImmuneRACE study (first 160 participants) and from 1,200 or so subjects provided by 6 global collaborators. Sample metadata almost always included a de-identified subject ID, COVID-19 status, age in years and sex. HLA class I and class II types, where available, came from metadata supplied by the sample provider rather than from assay-based typing. Points the paper makes about the study in general: Clinical and demographic metadata were provided uncurated, with the amount varying by source and participant.

Remarks on this clone: Its antigen is not yet known. Nothing much larger sits one base from this clone, and base qualities are not available.

Trimming removed 10 bases from V and 2 bases from J, leaving 13 bases between the germline ends. The germline V gene (reference sequence) provides CDR1 SGHNT and CDR2 YYREEE. The CDR3 measures 13 amino acids from cysteine to phenylalanine. The kept DNA is CDR3 alone, 39 bases in frame from the first base. The collaborating institutions used their own protocols to collect whole blood in K2EDTA tubes. For TCRbeta analysis, collaborators shipped samples as frozen whole blood, isolated PBMCs, or DNA extracted from either of those sample types. The immunoSEQ Assay, a bias-controlled multiplex PCR, was used to amplify TCRbeta CDR3 regions from genomic DNA. The paper's data handling went like this. Within the assay, amplification of reference gene primers was used to estimate how many nucleated cells each sample contained. To quantify the absolute abundance of each unique TCRbeta CDR3 rearrangement, sequence reads were collapsed and filtered. For each sample, productive Simpson clonality was calculated as the square root of Simpson's diversity index across productive rearrangements. The immuneACCESS repertoire file appears here via TCRdb, limited to in-frame rearrangements. These files lack a portion of the clones; in checked studies, under half of the deficit traces to unresolved V genes, and the cause of the others is not known. V, J and clone size derive from that table, while D and trimming were established from the DNA sequence. The sample contains a few hundred thousand clones, around 82% of them found a single time. Together, the top ten hold approximately 1.2% of the sample.

The chain joins TRBV5-4 to TRBJ2-1; perhaps TRBD2 is the D gene, with 6 bases matching. The receptor's source is a woman aged 50 to 60 with acute or convalescent COVID-19. Source material: peripheral blood. The bases read TGTGCCGGTGGGGGGAGAACCTACAATGAGCAGTTCTTC. Translation gives CAGGGRTYNEQFF.